The clone carrying this TCR beta chain was counted between two and nine times. What it binds is not known. The CDR3 sequence is 12 residues long. The ends were cut back, 2 bases at V and 6 bases at J, with 5 bases in the middle. In germline, CDR1 is MGHRA, CDR2 YSYEKL. The entry originates in a study of CD8 T cells in ankylosing spondylitis. Study conclusions and caveats: Disease-linked clones, CD8+, were relatively rare in peripheral blood. Reactive arthritis synovial fluid and blood previously showed some of these motif variants. Apparently characteristic of ankylosing spondylitis blood was a TCR beta motif (roughly eight highly homologous variants).

Preparation of TCR beta libraries was done by quantitative 5'-RACE with molecular barcodes. Using its own MiXCR run on the 5' RACE reads, TCRdb lists one record per CDR3 protein. The table lists some 700,000 distinct CDR3 sequences, around 20% of them singletons. The sequenced sample was blood, either unsorted or a sorted T cell fraction (not recorded which). The clonotype originates from a male donor with ankylosing spondylitis. The J gene is TRBJ2-1, the V gene TRBV4-1; D may be TRBD1 (5 bases). The CDR3 DNA follows: TGCGCCAGCAGCCAACAGGGCAATGAGCAGTTCTTC. It translates to CASSQQGNEQFF.